This entry features one TCR beta chain sequence. Its antigen is undetermined. The data were obtained in a study of post-analysis software for immune sequencing data. Broader study findings: Elevated frequency relative to controls characterized several TRBV segments in patients, TRBV5-6, TRBV5-1 and TRBV20-1 among them.

The V gene lost 4 bases and the J gene lost 0 bases, with 11 bases spanning the gap. The CDR3 has 15 amino acids. The germline CDR1 and CDR2 sequences are SGDLS and YYNGEE. The TCR beta cDNA libraries carried unique molecular identifiers. TCRdb re-analysed the PCR reads in MiXCR, keeping a single row per CDR3 protein. The sample holds roughly 700,000 distinct CDR3 sequences, about 27% seen once. The chain links TRBV9 to TRBJ2-4, with D tentatively TRBD2 (6 bases). This clonotype originated in a girl under 18 with multiple sclerosis. The sequencing input was blood. CDR3 DNA sequence: TGTGCCAGCAGCCCTCCCGGGGGAGCCAAAAACATTCAGTACTTC. This gives the protein CASSPPGGAKNIQYF.